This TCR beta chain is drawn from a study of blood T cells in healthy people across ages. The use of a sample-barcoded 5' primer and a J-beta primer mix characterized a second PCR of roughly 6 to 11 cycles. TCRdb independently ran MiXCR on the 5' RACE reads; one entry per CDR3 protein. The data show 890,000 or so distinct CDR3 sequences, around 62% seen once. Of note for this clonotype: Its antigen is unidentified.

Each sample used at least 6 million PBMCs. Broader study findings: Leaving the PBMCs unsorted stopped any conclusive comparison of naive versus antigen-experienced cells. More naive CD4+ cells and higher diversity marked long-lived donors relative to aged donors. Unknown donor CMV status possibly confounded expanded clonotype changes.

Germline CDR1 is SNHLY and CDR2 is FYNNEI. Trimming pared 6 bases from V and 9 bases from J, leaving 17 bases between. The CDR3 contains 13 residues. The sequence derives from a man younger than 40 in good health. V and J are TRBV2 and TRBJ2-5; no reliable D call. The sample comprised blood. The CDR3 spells CASSELQSGAQYF. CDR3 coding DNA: TGTGCCAGCAGCGAGCTCCAAAGTGGGGCCCAGTACTTC.